The clone carrying this T cell receptor (beta chain) was picked up many times. Its antigen is unidentified. V was shortened by 2 bases and J by 8 bases, with 13 bases between the two germline ends. The CDR3 totals 14 residues. The V gene's germline CDR1 is LGHDT and CDR2 YNNKEL (reference sequence). The entry originates in a study of identical twins. Overall study findings and caveats: Cross-sectional statistics, not tracking of the same donors, supported the conclusions.

Each cDNA held unique molecular identifiers, and template switching gave it a universal primer site. Each CDR3 protein gets one entry after TCRdb re-called the 5' RACE reads with MiXCR. The sample includes just under 650,000 distinct CDR3 sequences, roughly 7.1% seen only once; the top ten take around 1.6%. The data were also submitted as part of a second study, on yellow fever vaccine responses in identical twins.

V gene TRBV3-1 combines with J gene TRBJ2-1; no firm D call. This receptor was obtained from a woman younger than 30 in good health. Sequenced material: PBMCs. CDR3 in amino acids: CASSQSPFEYEQFF. CDR3 bases: TGTGCCAGCAGCCAATCCCCGTTTGAATATGAGCAGTTCTTC.